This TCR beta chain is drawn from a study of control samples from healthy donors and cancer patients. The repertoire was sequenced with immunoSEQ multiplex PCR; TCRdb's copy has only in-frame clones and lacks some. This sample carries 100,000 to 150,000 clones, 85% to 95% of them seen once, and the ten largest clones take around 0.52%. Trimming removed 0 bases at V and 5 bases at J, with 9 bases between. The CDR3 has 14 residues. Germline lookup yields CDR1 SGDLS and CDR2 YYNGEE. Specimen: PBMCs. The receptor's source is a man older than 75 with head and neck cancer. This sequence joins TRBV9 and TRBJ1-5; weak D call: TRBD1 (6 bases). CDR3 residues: CASSVGQADQPQHF. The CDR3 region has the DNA TGTGCCAGCAGCGTAGGACAGGCCGATCAGCCCCAGCATTTT.